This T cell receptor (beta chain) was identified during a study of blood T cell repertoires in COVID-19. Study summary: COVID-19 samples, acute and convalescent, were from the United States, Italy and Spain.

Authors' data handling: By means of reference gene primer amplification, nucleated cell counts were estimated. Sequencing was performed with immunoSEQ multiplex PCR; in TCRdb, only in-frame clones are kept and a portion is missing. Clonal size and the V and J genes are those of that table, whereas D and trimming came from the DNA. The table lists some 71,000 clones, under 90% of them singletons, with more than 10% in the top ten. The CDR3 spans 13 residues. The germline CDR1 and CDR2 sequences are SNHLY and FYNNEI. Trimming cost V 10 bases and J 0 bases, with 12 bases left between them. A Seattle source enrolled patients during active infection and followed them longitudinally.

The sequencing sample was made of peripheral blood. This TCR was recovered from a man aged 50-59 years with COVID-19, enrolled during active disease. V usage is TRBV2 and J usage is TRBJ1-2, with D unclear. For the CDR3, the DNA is TGTGCCACCAAGTCCCAGGCTAACTATGGCTACACCTTC. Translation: CATKSQANYGYTF.